This entry is about one T cell receptor (beta chain). Within the sample, other DNA sequences also encode this same CDR3. The entry originates in a study of blood T cell repertoires in COVID-19. Across the study: Samples taken during acute and convalescent COVID-19 were collected in the United States, Italy and Spain. T cells, B-cell-depleted T cells, or PBMCs supplied cDNA or gDNA.

Per the original data handling: Amplification of reference gene primers was used by the study to estimate nucleated cell counts. The data were produced by immunoSEQ multiplex PCR, yet TCRdb's version contains in-frame clones alone and is incomplete. V and J calls and clone size come straight from that table; D and trimming were deduced from the DNA. The sample holds 150,000 to 200,000 clones, more than 75% seen once. Germline CDR1 and CDR2: MDHEN and SYDVKM. V lost 3 bases and J 8 bases, leaving 7 bases between the germline ends. CDR3 size: 11 residues. The rearrangement uses TRBV28 and TRBJ1-1, with D possibly TRBD1 on 5 matching bases. Sequencing was carried out using peripheral blood. The TCR originated in a middle-aged man with active or convalescent COVID-19. The CDR3 spells CASSLRGEAFF. The DNA for the CDR3 is TGTGCCAGCAGTTTGCGGGGGGAAGCTTTCTTT.